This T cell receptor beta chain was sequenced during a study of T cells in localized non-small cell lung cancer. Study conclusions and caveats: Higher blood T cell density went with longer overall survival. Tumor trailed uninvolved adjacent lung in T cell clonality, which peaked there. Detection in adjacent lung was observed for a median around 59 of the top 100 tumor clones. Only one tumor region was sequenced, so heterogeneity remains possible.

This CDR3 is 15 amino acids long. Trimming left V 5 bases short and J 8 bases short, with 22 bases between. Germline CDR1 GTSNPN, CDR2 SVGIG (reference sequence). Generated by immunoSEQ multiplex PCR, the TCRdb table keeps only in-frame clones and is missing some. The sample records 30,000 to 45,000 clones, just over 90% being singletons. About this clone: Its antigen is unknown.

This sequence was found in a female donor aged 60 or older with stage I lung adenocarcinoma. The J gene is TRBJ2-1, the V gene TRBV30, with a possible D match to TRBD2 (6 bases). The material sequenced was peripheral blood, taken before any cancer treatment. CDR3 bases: TGTGCCTGGGACTCTCCCCAGGGAGGTATGGATGAGCAGTTCTTC. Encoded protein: CAWDSPQGGMDEQFF. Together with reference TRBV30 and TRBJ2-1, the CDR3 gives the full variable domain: SQTIHQWPATLVQPVGSPLSLECTVEGTSNPNLYWYRQAAGRGLQLLFYSVGIGQISSEVPQNLSASRPQDRQFILSSKKLLLSDSGFYLCAWDSPQGGMDEQFFGPGTRLTVL.